Shown below are 23 T cell receptor beta chains from a single sample sequenced in a study of blood T cell repertoires in COVID-19. Profiled with immunoSEQ multiplex PCR; TCRdb holds only in-frame clones, not every one. This sample carries roughly 260,000 clones, 90% to 95% of them seen once, and the ten largest clones take over 1.5%. Sequencing used PBMCs or T cells enriched from blood (not recorded which). These receptors all stem from a woman aged 18 to 35 who had recovered from COVID-19.

This clone was recorded only once. V and J are TRBV19 and TRBJ2-1, with D unresolved. This CDR3 comprises 11 residues. The V and J ends lost 5 bases and 15 bases respectively, with 14 bases between them. Germline loops: CDR1 LNHDA, CDR2 SQIVND (reference sequence). CDR3 bases: TGTGCCAGTAGTTTGGAGTCCAAAGTGTTCTTC. This sequence encodes CASSLESKVFF.

The J gene is TRBJ1-2, the V gene TRBV27; TRBD1 aligns across 7 bases. CDR3 length: 13 amino acids. The germline V gene encodes CDR1 MNHEY and CDR2 SMNVEV (reference sequence). The V and J ends lost 6 bases and 3 bases, in that order; junction bases with no gene match: 4. The CDR3 loop reads CASSGTGDYGYTF. DNA for the CDR3: TGTGCCAGCAGCGGTACAGGGGACTATGGCTACACCTTC.

The table lists this clone with a few counts. This rearrangement joins TRBV4-2 to TRBJ1-1; 10 nucleotides line up with TRBD1. This CDR3 is 13 amino acids long. J was trimmed by 8 bases and V by 3 bases; bases with no gene match: 3. Germline loops: CDR1 LGHNA, CDR2 YNFKEQ. The CDR3 nucleotides read TGTGCCAGCAGCCAGGACAGGGGGATGGAAGCTTTCTTT. This codes for CASSQDRGMEAFF.

This chain joins TRBV12-3 or TRBV12-4 and TRBJ1-1; D gene unclear. V shed 5 bases and J shed 6 bases, with 7 bases lying between them. The CDR3 extends over 11 amino acids. The CDR3 DNA reads as TGTGCCAGCAGTGCTTACTCTGAAGCTTTCTTT. It encodes CASSAYSEAFF.

Concerning this clone: Other DNA sequences in the sample encode the same CDR3. DNA for the CDR3: TGCGCCAGCAGCTTGGTCCCAGGGGCCTACAATGAGCAGTTCTTC. It translates to CASSLVPGAYNEQFF. The chain joins TRBV5-1 to TRBJ2-1; possible D gene TRBD1, 6 bases. V lost 0 bases and J 2 bases, leaving 9 bases between the germline ends. CDR1 and CDR2 (germline): SGHRS, YFSETQ. This CDR3 is 15 amino acids long.

The chain employs TRBV11-3 and TRBJ2-7, with 7 bases that match TRBD2. Germline V gene data show CDR1 as SGHNT and CDR2 as YENEEA. The CDR3 sequence is 14 residues long. Trimming took 2 bases from V and 4 from J; bases not matched to a gene: 5. CDR3 sequence: CASSLSRGSYEQYF. The CDR3 DNA follows: TGTGCCAGCAGCTTATCGCGGGGGTCTTACGAGCAGTACTTC.

V usage is TRBV11-2 and J usage is TRBJ2-1; 11 nucleotides agree with TRBD1. J was trimmed by 4 bases and V by 4 bases; bases with no gene match: 6. Germline CDR1 SGHAT, CDR2 FQNNGV. The CDR3 extends over 16 amino acids. CDR3 in amino acids: CASSSGDRGLYNEQFF. In DNA, the CDR3 is TGTGCCAGCAGCTCCGGGGACAGGGGGTTGTACAATGAGCAGTTCTTC.

The rearrangement links TRBV7-9 to TRBJ1-3; D is ambiguous. Trimming took 4 bases from V and 2 from J, leaving 15 bases between them. CDR1 SEHNR and CDR2 FQNEAQ come from the germline V gene (reference sequence). This CDR3 is built from 16 residues. In nucleotides, the CDR3 is TGTGCCAGCAGCTCTCGGGGATTCCTTACTGGAAACACCATATATTTT. Amino acid sequence: CASSSRGFLTGNTIYF.

CDR3 amino acids: CASRPSGSPYNEQFF. The CDR3 nucleotides are TGTGCCAGCAGACCAAGCGGGAGCCCCTACAATGAGCAGTTCTTC. The chain employs TRBV18 and TRBJ2-1, with 8 positions matching TRBD2. The CDR3 has 15 amino acids. Trimming at V came to 8 bases and at J to 2 bases, leaving 8 bases not matched to a gene. Germline V CDR1 and CDR2: KGHSH, LQKENI. Looking up the rest from reference TRBV18 and TRBJ2-1 gives the full variable domain: NAGVMQNPRHLVRRRGQEARLRCSPMKGHSHVYWYRQLPEEGLKFMVYLQKENIIDESGMPKERFSAEFPKEGPSILRIQQVVRGDSAAYFCASRPSGSPYNEQFFGPGTRLTVL.

The rearrangement links TRBV10-1 to TRBJ1-1; no clear D gene. The V and J ends lost 2 bases and 4 bases respectively, with 14 bases between them. Looked up from germline, CDR1 is WNHNN and CDR2 is SYGVQD (reference sequence). The CDR3 has 15 residues. The CDR3 loop is CASSEGRGLGTEAFF. The CDR3 DNA reads as TGCGCCAGCAGTGAGGGCCGGGGTTTGGGCACTGAAGCTTTCTTT.

In DNA, the CDR3 is TGTGCCAGCAGCTTTTATCAAGAGACCCAGTACTTC. It translates to CASSFYQETQYF. The chain uses TRBV7-2 and TRBJ2-5; D remains ambiguous. The CDR3 is made up of 12 amino acids. Trimming took off 3 bases at V and 2 bases at J, with 4 bases between the two ends. Germline lookup yields CDR1 SGHTA and CDR2 FQGNSA.

The rearrangement uses TRBV25-1 and TRBJ2-7; TRBD1 agrees at 7 bases. Trimming took 5 bases from V and 3 from J; bases not matched to a gene: 7. There are 14 residues in the CDR3. CDR1 MGHDK and CDR2 SYGVNS come from the germline V gene. CDR3 DNA sequence: TGTGCCAGCAGTCCCTGGGACAGCAGCTACGAGCAGTACTTC. Its translation is CASSPWDSSYEQYF.

V is TRBV5-4 and J is TRBJ1-1; TRBD1 agrees at 9 bases. Per the germline V gene, CDR1 is SGHNT and CDR2 is YYREEE (reference sequence). The length of the CDR3 is 17 residues. After removal of 4 bases from V and 1 base from J, the junction contained 11 bases not matched to a gene. As DNA, the CDR3 is TGTGCCAGCAGCACGGCCCGGGACAGGGCTAGGAACACTGAAGCTTTCTTT. Encoded protein: CASSTARDRARNTEAFF.

The chain carries TRBV6-6 and TRBJ1-2, with D unclear. CDR1 is MNHNY, CDR2 SVGAGI, per germline (reference sequence). CDR3 length: 17 residues. V dropped 5 bases and J dropped 4 bases, with 23 bases sitting between them. In DNA form, the CDR3 reads TGTGCCAGCAGTCCCGGGAGCGGGAGAACCCAGAGCTATGGCTACACCTTC. Translating it yields CASSPGSGRTQSYGYTF.

The chain recombines TRBV9 with TRBJ1-1, with 7 bases that match TRBD1. The germline CDR1 and CDR2 sequences are SGDLS and YYNGEE. Unmatched junction bases numbered 12, after V lost 0 bases and J lost 1 base. CDR3 size: 18 residues. The DNA of the CDR3 is TGTGCCAGCAGCGTAGGATCGGGAGGGGGCGTATGGAACACTGAAGCTTTCTTT. Its translation: CASSVGSGGGVWNTEAFF.

The chain recombines TRBV6-5 with TRBJ1-6, with 8 bases fitting TRBD1. The germline V gene encodes CDR1 MNHEY and CDR2 SVGAGI. V was pared by 6 bases and J by 10 bases, with 8 bases of the junction left unmatched. The CDR3 length is 14 residues. The CDR3 region is CASRDGDRNSPLHF. The CDR3 nucleotides are TGTGCCAGCAGGGACGGGGACAGGAACTCACCCCTCCACTTT.

The V gene is TRBV6-2 or TRBV6-3, the J gene TRBJ2-1; 7 nucleotides line up with TRBD1. V lost 0 bases, J lost 3 bases, and 5 bases stayed unmatched. Germline CDR1 and CDR2: MNHEY and SVGEGT. CDR3 length: 16 amino acids. The DNA for the CDR3 is TGTGCCAGCAGTTACTCGAACAGGGGCCACTACAATGAGCAGTTCTTC. It encodes CASSYSNRGHYNEQFF.

The CDR3 DNA is TGCGCCAGCAGCTTGATCGGTTACAATGAGCAGTTCTTC. Translated: CASSLIGYNEQFF. V and J are TRBV5-1 and TRBJ2-1; D remains unclear. There are 13 residues in the CDR3. Germline CDR1 and CDR2: SGHRS and YFSETQ. The V and J ends lost 1 base and 4 bases respectively, with 6 bases between them.

The chain couples TRBV5-5 to TRBJ1-5; the match to TRBD1 covers 7 bases. J gave up 0 bases and V 0 bases, and 6 bases lay outside the gene matches. This CDR3 spans 17 amino acids. From germline, CDR1 is SGHKS and CDR2 YYEKEE (reference sequence). For the CDR3, the DNA is TGTGCCAGCAGCTTGGGGACGTCAGGGGGTAGCAATCAGCCCCAGCATTTT. This encodes CASSLGTSGGSNQPQHF.

This chain joins TRBV4-2 and TRBJ2-3; 8 bases fit TRBD2. Looked up from germline, CDR1 is LGHNA and CDR2 is YNFKEQ. The CDR3 has 14 amino acids. Trimming took 10 bases from V and 7 from J; bases not matched to a gene: 13. The CDR3 DNA follows: TGTGCCACCCAACACGGGGGGGGCGGGAATACGCAGTATTTT. Translation gives CATQHGGGGNTQYF.

This clone was seen a single time. This chain joins TRBV6-1 and TRBJ2-1; a weak D match, TRBD2 (5 bases). The V and J ends lost 2 bases and 7 bases respectively, with 12 bases between them. This CDR3 is built from 14 residues. Germline V gives CDR1 MNHNS, CDR2 SASEGT. The CDR3 sequence is CASSELYRGNEQFF. The CDR3 bases are TGTGCCAGCAGTGAACTTTATCGCGGGAATGAGCAGTTCTTC.

This clone was seen just once. This CDR3 is CASSVVAEAAGNTIYF. The DNA of the CDR3 is TGTGCCAGCAGCGTAGTTGCGGAAGCGGCTGGAAACACCATATATTTT. This chain uses TRBV9 with TRBJ1-3; unclear D gene. Germline values: CDR1 SGDLS, CDR2 YYNGEE. V gave up 0 bases and J gave up 2 bases, with 12 bases separating them. The CDR3 is made up of 16 amino acids.

The rearrangement uses TRBV7-6 and TRBJ2-2; maybe TRBD1 (5 bases). The germline V and J ends were trimmed by 1 base and 4 bases, with 13 bases remaining between them. The CDR3 extends over 16 amino acids. The germline V gene encodes CDR1 SGHVS and CDR2 FNYEAQ. For the CDR3, the DNA is TGTGCCAGCAGCTTAGGGCAGGGTCTATCCACCGGGGAGCTGTTTTTT. It translates to CASSLGQGLSTGELFF.